Shown below are 22 T cell receptor beta chains from a single sample sequenced in a study of blood T cell repertoires in COVID-19. Produced via immunoSEQ multiplex PCR; TCRdb's table is partial and in-frame only. Of around 300,000 clones listed, roughly 89% are singletons. What was sequenced was peripheral blood. The receptor source for this set is a woman between 25 and 40 years old with active or convalescent COVID-19.

In its sample, this clone was seen a few times. The gene calls are TRBV28 and TRBJ1-4; TRBD1 matches 8 bases. Germline V lookup: CDR1 MDHEN, CDR2 SYDVKM. The length of the CDR3 is 14 residues. The ends lost 5 bases at V and 4 bases at J; junction bases unmatched: 3. CDR3 coding DNA: TGTGCCAGCAGTACCAGGGGGCTTAATGAAAAACTGTTTTTT. Translated: CASSTRGLNEKLFF.

This chain links TRBV18 with TRBJ1-1; D is unresolved. CDR3 length equals 15 residues. V lost 3 bases and J 1 base, leaving 12 bases between the germline ends. CDR1 is KGHSH and CDR2 is LQKENI in the germline V gene. This CDR3 is CASSPYPVSNTEAFF. The CDR3 DNA sequence: TGTGCCAGCTCACCTTACCCGGTTTCGAACACTGAAGCTTTCTTT.

The chain joins TRBV6-2 or TRBV6-3 to TRBJ2-4; D might be TRBD2 (6 bases). This CDR3 region has 17 residues. Per germline, CDR1 MNHEY and CDR2 SVGEGT. Trimming removed 2 bases from V and 5 bases from J, with 19 bases in between. The chain's CDR3 is CASSYGGKGSQENIQYF. CDR3 coding DNA: TGTGCCAGCAGTTACGGGGGGAAGGGAAGCCAAGAAAACATTCAGTACTTC.

This chain connects TRBV21-1 to TRBJ1-6; TRBD1, the D gene given by the table, was not confirmed from the DNA. TRBV21-1 is a pseudogene locus. CDR3 length: 13 amino acids. The CDR3 region is CASSPTCVSPLHF. CDR3 in DNA: TGTGCCAGCAGCCCCACATGTGTCTCACCCCTCCACTTT.

The chain joins TRBV7-9 to TRBJ2-4, with TRBD2 identical over 7 bases. Germline V gene data show CDR1 as SEHNR and CDR2 as FQNEAQ (reference sequence). The J segment lost 6 bases and the V segment lost 2 bases, leaving 10 bases of the junction unmatched. The CDR3 runs 16 residues. CDR3 amino acids: CASSLTAIRGGNIQYF. The CDR3 nucleotides are TGTGCCAGCAGCTTAACCGCGATTCGCGGGGGAAACATTCAGTACTTC.

The chain is built from TRBV19 and TRBJ1-2; 8 bases are a match to TRBD1. CDR1 LNHDA and CDR2 SQIVND come from the germline V gene (reference sequence). The CDR3 runs 15 residues. J lost 2 bases, V lost 10 bases, and 12 bases had no gene match. DNA for the CDR3: TGTGCCAAACCGGGACAGGCCAATAGGAACTATGGCTACACCTTC. Its translation: CAKPGQANRNYGYTF.

This clone has a single count. CDR3 region: CASSQATGASGYTF. The DNA for the CDR3 is TGTGCCAGCAGCCAGGCTACAGGGGCCAGTGGCTACACCTTC. V gene TRBV14 combines with J gene TRBJ1-2; 7 bases agree with TRBD1. V dropped 3 bases and J dropped 7; count of bases not matched to a gene: 8. The CDR3 is 14 amino acids. Germline-derived CDR1 and CDR2 are SGHDN and FVKESK.

The V and J genes are TRBV3-1 (or the pseudogene TRBV3-2) and TRBJ2-7; TRBD2 matches at 9 bases. CDR1 LGHDT and CDR2 YNNKEL come from the germline V gene (reference sequence). V gave up 4 bases and J gave up 6 bases; unmatched junction bases: 4. This CDR3 is 13 amino acids long. The CDR3 bases are TGTGCCAGCAGCCGCGGGGGGGCCTTCGAGCAGTACTTC. Translation: CASSRGGAFEQYF.

J is TRBJ1-4 and V is TRBV15; 8 bases line up with TRBD1. V was clipped by 6 bases and J by 4 bases; unmatched bases: 7. This CDR3 is built from 15 residues. Germline loops: CDR1 LNHNV, CDR2 YYDKDF (reference sequence). The CDR3 loop is CATRSPGQVNEKLFF. The DNA of the CDR3 is TGTGCCACCAGATCTCCGGGACAGGTTAATGAAAAACTGTTTTTT.

This chain uses TRBV4-1 with TRBJ1-2; the D is unclear. Per germline, CDR1 MGHRA and CDR2 YSYEKL. Trimming cost V 0 bases and J 5 bases, with 16 bases left between them. CDR3 length: 16 residues. CDR3 sequence reads: CASSQDGGLVWYGYTF. CDR3 bases: TGCGCCAGCAGCCAAGATGGAGGGTTGGTTTGGTATGGCTACACCTTC.

The V gene is TRBV4-3, the J gene TRBJ1-4, with D tentatively TRBD1 (5 bases). Between the trimmed V and J ends, which lost 2 bases and 8 bases, there was a span of 18 bases. Germline V CDR1 and CDR2: LGHNA, YSLEER. This CDR3 is built from 16 residues. The CDR3 DNA reads as TGCGCCAGCAGCCAATTGGGGGGGAGCGTCGGGGAAAAACTGTTTTTT. It yields the protein CASSQLGGSVGEKLFF.

The J gene is TRBJ1-1, the V gene TRBV13; TRBD1 aligns across 8 bases. Germline-derived CDR1 and CDR2 are PRHDT and FYEKMQ (reference sequence). This CDR3 has 16 amino acids. Unmatched junction bases numbered 12, after V lost 5 bases and J lost 4 bases. The CDR3, as DNA: TGTGCCAGCAGCCCCCGGCCAGGGGGCATGGGCACTGAAGCTTTCTTT. It yields the protein CASSPRPGGMGTEAFF. Full variable domain (remainder filled in from reference TRBV13 and TRBJ1-1): AAGVIQSPRHLIKEKRETATLKCYPIPRHDTVYWYQQGPGQDPQFLISFYEKMQSDKGSIPDRFSAQQFSDYHSELNMSSLELGDSALYFCASSPRPGGMGTEAFFGQGTRLTVV.

The CDR3 protein is CASSYGDRVYEQYF. CDR3 coding DNA: TGTGCCAGCAGTTACGGGGACAGGGTCTACGAGCAGTACTTC. V usage is TRBV6-2 or TRBV6-3 and J usage is TRBJ2-7, with TRBD1 identical over 9 bases. Trimming cost V 2 bases and J 3 bases; bases outside gene matches: 2. The CDR3 spans 14 residues. CDR1 is MNHEY and CDR2 is SVGEGT in the germline V gene.

This chain uses TRBV5-1 with TRBJ1-6; no clear D gene. Germline V gene lookup returns CDR1 SGHRS and CDR2 YFSETQ. Trimming removed 6 bases from V and 7 bases from J, with 17 bases in between. This CDR3 is 15 amino acids long. CDR3 sequence: CASTYVDSGNSPLHF. The CDR3, as DNA: TGCGCCAGCACCTACGTTGACTCGGGGAATTCACCCCTCCACTTT.

V is TRBV7-8 and J is TRBJ2-3, with 9 bases aligning to TRBD2. The CDR3 sequence is 18 residues long. Per germline, CDR1 SGHVS and CDR2 FQNEAQ. The V gene end was trimmed by 2 bases and the J gene end by 0 bases; junction bases not matched to a gene: 9. CDR3 protein: CASSLNRAGGLSTDTQYF. The CDR3 nucleotides are TGTGCCAGCAGCTTAAACAGGGCGGGGGGGCTTAGCACAGATACGCAGTATTTT.

The V call is TRBV7-3, the J call TRBJ2-2, with 8 bases lining up with TRBD1. The germline V gene has CDR1 SGHTA and CDR2 FQGTGA. This CDR3 is 16 amino acids long. V lost 5 bases and J lost 4; bases outside the gene matches: 9. CDR3 DNA: TGTGCCAGCAGCCCTTCCCCGGACAGGGCCACCGGGGAGCTGTTTTTT. Amino acids: CASSPSPDRATGELFF.

The chain couples TRBV3-1 (or the pseudogene TRBV3-2) to TRBJ1-6; TRBD1 matches at 9 bases. Unmatched junction bases numbered 5, after V lost 3 bases and J lost 8 bases. The germline V gene has CDR1 LGHDT and CDR2 YNNKEL (reference sequence). The CDR3 is 15 residues long. CDR3 residues: CASSHTGGMDSPLHF. CDR3 sequence (DNA): TGTGCCAGCAGCCATACAGGGGGCATGGATTCACCCCTCCACTTT.

J is TRBJ1-5 and V is TRBV19, with D possibly matching TRBD1 (6 bases). Trimming pared 5 bases from V and 1 base from J, leaving 18 bases between. CDR3 length equals 17 residues. CDR1 and CDR2 (germline): LNHDA, SQIVND (reference sequence). CDR3 coding DNA: TGTGCCAGTAGTCCCGTGGGGGCACAATACAGCAATCAGCCCCAGCATTTT. As protein: CASSPVGAQYSNQPQHF.

This CDR3 reads CASSFKTRDRYSGNTIYF. The DNA for the CDR3 is TGTGCCAGCAGTTTCAAAACGCGGGACCGTTACTCTGGAAACACCATATATTTT. The rearrangement links TRBV27 to TRBJ1-3; a weak D match, TRBD1 (5 bases). In germline, CDR1 is MNHEY, CDR2 SMNVEV (reference sequence). V dropped 3 bases and J dropped 0 bases, with 18 bases sitting between them. There are 18 residues in the CDR3.

The sample holds a few counts of this clone. The V call is TRBV7-2, the J call TRBJ1-2, with D hard to call. V was shortened by 0 bases and J by 4 bases, with 12 bases between the two germline ends. The CDR3 is 15 residues long. Germline loops: CDR1 SGHTA, CDR2 FQGNSA. CDR3 residues: CASSLATAWSYGYTF. In nucleotides, the CDR3 is TGTGCCAGCAGCTTAGCCACAGCATGGTCCTATGGCTACACCTTC.

The genes are TRBV5-6 and TRBJ2-5; the match to TRBD2 covers 14 bases. Germline V gene sequence: CDR1 SGHDT, CDR2 YYEEEE. This CDR3 comprises 15 residues. J lost 5 bases, V lost 4 bases, and 4 bases had no gene match. CDR3 in amino acids: CASSRLAGGPETQYF. DNA for the CDR3: TGTGCCAGCAGCCGACTAGCGGGGGGGCCGGAGACCCAGTACTTC.

The chain recombines TRBV7-9 with TRBJ2-7; maybe TRBD1 (6 bases). Deletions cut 5 bases from V and 1 base from J, with 12 bases between. From germline, CDR1 is SEHNR and CDR2 FQNEAQ (reference sequence). This CDR3 is 14 amino acids long. The CDR3, as DNA: TGTGCCAGCAGCCTCGCTGGACAGTCCTACGAGCAGTACTTC. Its translation: CASSLAGQSYEQYF.